The present entry profiles one T cell receptor beta chain with its context. The target antigen is unknown. These data originate in a study of T cells in Graves' hyperthyroidism and ophthalmopathy. CDR1 is LNHDA, CDR2 SQIVND, per germline (reference sequence). V was pared by 7 bases and J by 0 bases, with 16 bases between. CDR3 length: 16 residues. TCR beta CDR3 regions were amplified from RNA. The TCR CDR3 first-round RT-PCR relied on the HTBI primer set. TCRdb used MiXCR to reprocess the multiplex PCR reads, holding one entry per CDR3 protein. The repertoire consists of hundreds of thousands of distinct CDR3 sequences, with more than 15% occurring once and the leading ten covering around 17%. Study conclusions and caveats: Ophthalmopathy and stable hyperthyroidism were separated by a 13 V-J model.

The source is a woman between 18 and 30 years old with Graves' ophthalmopathy. The specimen was blood. The V and J genes are TRBV19 and TRBJ1-5; TRBD1 might be the D (6 bases). CDR3 DNA sequence: TGTGCCAGTACCACGGACAGACCCTCTAGCAATCAGCCCCAGCATTTT. It yields the protein CASTTDRPSSNQPQHF.